The sequence of this T cell receptor (beta chain) was determined in a study of cytomegalovirus exposure and HLA in healthy donors. The PCR ran on 60 Vbeta and 13 Jbeta primers. Authors' processing steps: Some 11 million of the roughly 80 million unique TCR beta chains counted in a later analysis were shared. The data were produced by immunoSEQ multiplex PCR, yet TCRdb's version contains in-frame clones alone and is incomplete. The DNA gave D and trimming, while V, J and clone size come from that table. The sample consists of 150,000 to 200,000 clones, 80% of them appearing once. When sampled, the donors appeared nominally healthy, though they likely had unrecorded immune exposures. This TCR was sampled from a woman aged 40 to 49 in good health and CMV-seronegative. Sequenced sample: PBMCs.

The CDR3 protein is CASSQEEGYGYTF. The CDR3 DNA reads TGCGCCAGCAGCCAGGAGGAAGGCTATGGCTACACCTTC. The rearrangement links TRBV4-3 to TRBJ1-2; unclear D gene. Germline V lookup: CDR1 LGHNA, CDR2 YSLEER. The V end lost 3 bases, the J end lost 4 bases, and 9 bases lay between the germline ends. The CDR3 totals 13 residues.